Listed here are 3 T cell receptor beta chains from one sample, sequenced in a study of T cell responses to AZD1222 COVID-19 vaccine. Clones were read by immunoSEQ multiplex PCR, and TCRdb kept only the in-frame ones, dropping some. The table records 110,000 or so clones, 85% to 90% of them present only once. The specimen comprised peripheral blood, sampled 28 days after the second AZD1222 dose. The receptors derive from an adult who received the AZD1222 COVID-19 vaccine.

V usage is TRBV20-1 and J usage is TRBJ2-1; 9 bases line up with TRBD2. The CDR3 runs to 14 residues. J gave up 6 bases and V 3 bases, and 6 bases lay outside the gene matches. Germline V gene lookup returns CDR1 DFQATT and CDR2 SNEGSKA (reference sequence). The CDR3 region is CSASGSGSLNEQFF. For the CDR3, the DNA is TGCAGTGCTAGTGGTAGCGGGAGTCTCAATGAGCAGTTCTTC.

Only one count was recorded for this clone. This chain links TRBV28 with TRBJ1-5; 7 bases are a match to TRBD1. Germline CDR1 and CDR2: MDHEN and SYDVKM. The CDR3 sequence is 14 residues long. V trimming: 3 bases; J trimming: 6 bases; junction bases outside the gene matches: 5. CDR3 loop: CASSFRDSRQPQHF. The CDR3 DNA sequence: TGTGCCAGCAGTTTCCGGGACAGTCGTCAGCCCCAGCATTTT.

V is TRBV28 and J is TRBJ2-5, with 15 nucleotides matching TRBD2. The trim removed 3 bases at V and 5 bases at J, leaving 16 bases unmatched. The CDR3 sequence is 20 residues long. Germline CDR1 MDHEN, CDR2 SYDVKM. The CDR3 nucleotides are TGTGCCAGCAGTTTCCCTGCCGGGACTAGCGGGAGGCCGCCCCGGGAGACCCAGTACTTC. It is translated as CASSFPAGTSGRPPRETQYF. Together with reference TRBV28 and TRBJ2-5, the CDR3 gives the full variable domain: DVKVTQSSRYLVKRTGEKVFLECVQDMDHENMFWYRQDPGLGLRLIYFSYDVKMKEKGDIPEGYSVSREKKERFSLILESASTNQTSMYLCASSFPAGTSGRPPRETQYFGPGTRLLVL.